The 29 T cell receptor beta chains below come from one sample, sequenced in a study of OX40 agonist ivuxolimab in advanced cancers. The data were produced by immunoSEQ multiplex PCR, yet TCRdb's version contains in-frame clones alone and is incomplete. The sample carries more than 60,000 clones, 80% to 90% recorded once. This material consisted of CD4+ or CD8+ T cells sorted from blood, taken in a trial of the OX40 agonist ivuxolimab. All receptors come from an adult with an advanced solid tumor such as melanoma, head and neck, liver or kidney cancer.

V and J are TRBV7-9 and TRBJ2-7; D is ambiguous. Germline CDR1 is SEHNR and CDR2 is FQNEAQ (reference sequence). Trimming cost V 4 bases and J 3 bases, with 13 bases left between them. The CDR3 sequence is 14 residues long. The CDR3 sequence is CASSSRAENYEQYF. In DNA, the CDR3 is TGTGCCAGCAGCTCCCGGGCAGAAAACTACGAGCAGTACTTC.

This clone was recorded once. The chain recombines TRBV27 with TRBJ1-2; weak D call: TRBD1 (5 bases). Germline loops: CDR1 MNHEY, CDR2 SMNVEV (reference sequence). Trimming took off 2 bases at V and 8 bases at J, with 12 bases between the two ends. The length of the CDR3 is 13 residues. CDR3 sequence reads: CASSLGGASGYTF. The CDR3, as DNA: TGTGCCAGCAGTTTAGGCGGGGCGAGCGGCTACACCTTC.

The CDR3 here is CASSQRGGGQDTQYF. The CDR3 region has the DNA TGTGCCAGCAGCCAAAGAGGGGGAGGCCAAGATACGCAGTATTTT. The J gene is TRBJ2-3, the V gene TRBV4-2; D possibly uses TRBD1 or TRBD2 (6 bases each). Per the germline V gene, CDR1 is LGHNA and CDR2 is YNFKEQ. There are 15 residues in the CDR3. Trimming removed 2 bases from V and 5 bases from J, with 14 bases in between.

Concerning this clone: The germline gene is not matched at one end of the junction; a read error may be the cause. The chain recombines TRBV4-2 with TRBJ2-5, with 7 bases aligning to TRBD2. The CDR3 has 15 residues. Germline loops: CDR1 LGHNA, CDR2 YNFKEQ. CDR3 sequence (DNA): TGTGCCGGCAGCCAAGATAGCAGCGGGAAAGAGACCCAGTACTTC. Translating it yields CAGSQDSSGKETQYF.

V gene TRBV27 combines with J gene TRBJ2-5; D not certain. Per germline, CDR1 MNHEY and CDR2 SMNVEV (reference sequence). Trimming stripped 5 bases from V and 2 bases from J, with 12 bases between. The CDR3 is 14 residues long. The CDR3 loop is CASSPSVGQETQYF. CDR3 DNA sequence: TGTGCCAGCAGTCCCTCGGTGGGTCAAGAGACCCAGTACTTC.

The chain uses TRBV13 and TRBJ1-1; D gene unclear. The CDR3 runs to 14 residues. V shed 4 bases and J shed 0 bases, with 9 bases lying between them. From germline, CDR1 is PRHDT and CDR2 FYEKMQ (reference sequence). The CDR3 nucleotides read TGTGCCAGCAGCTACGGACGGATGAACACTGAAGCTTTCTTT. Its translation: CASSYGRMNTEAFF.

The rearrangement links TRBV11-2 to TRBJ2-6; D remains ambiguous. CDR1 is SGHAT, CDR2 FQNNGV, per germline. The CDR3 is made up of 15 amino acids. Trimming cost V 3 bases and J 2 bases, with 8 bases left between them. CDR3 sequence reads: CASSLVKPGANVLTF. CDR3 nucleotide sequence: TGTGCCAGCAGCTTGGTTAAGCCTGGGGCCAACGTCCTGACTTTC.

CDR3 nucleotide sequence: TGTGCCAGCAGCGCGTCAGCGGGAGGGCCCAGCGGGGAGCTGTTTTTT. It translates to CASSASAGGPSGELFF. This rearrangement joins TRBV7-3 to TRBJ2-2, with 10 positions matching TRBD2. Trimming cost V 5 bases and J 7 bases; bases outside gene matches: 10. Germline values: CDR1 SGHTA, CDR2 FQGTGA. This CDR3 has 16 residues.

The chain recombines TRBV27 with TRBJ2-2; 8 bases fit TRBD1. Per the germline V gene, CDR1 is MNHEY and CDR2 is SMNVEV (reference sequence). Trimming took 4 bases from V and 6 from J; bases not matched to a gene: 1. The length of the CDR3 is 13 residues. DNA for the CDR3: TGTGCCAGCAGTTCGACAGGGGCCGGGGAGCTGTTTTTT. Amino acid sequence: CASSSTGAGELFF.

The rearrangement uses TRBV9 and TRBJ2-2; D remains ambiguous. CDR1 is SGDLS and CDR2 is YYNGEE in the germline V gene. The CDR3 covers 15 residues. V was trimmed by 7 bases and J by 0 bases, leaving 13 bases between them. This CDR3 reads CASSWADTNTGELFF. The DNA for the CDR3 is TGTGCCAGCTCCTGGGCGGATACGAACACCGGGGAGCTGTTTTTT.

This clone was seen only a few times. This chain connects TRBV2 to TRBJ1-5; no firm D call. There are 16 residues in the CDR3. Germline V gene sequence: CDR1 SNHLY, CDR2 FYNNEI. With 2 bases removed from V and 0 bases from J, the gap between germline ends came to 11 bases. Here the CDR3 reads CASSEWAVRSNQPQHF. CDR3 coding DNA: TGTGCCAGCAGTGAATGGGCAGTCCGTAGCAATCAGCCCCAGCATTTT.

The chain uses TRBV28 and TRBJ1-1; no firm D call. Germline CDR1 reads MDHEN; CDR2 reads SYDVKM. This CDR3 spans 15 amino acids. V shed 7 bases and J shed 0 bases, with 15 bases lying between them. This chain's CDR3 is CASIYQDRMNTEAFF. The CDR3 DNA reads TGTGCCAGCATCTACCAGGACCGCATGAACACTGAAGCTTTCTTT.

This chain connects TRBV4-3 to TRBJ2-1; possibly TRBD1 for D (6 bases). Trimming pared 0 bases from V and 2 bases from J, leaving 11 bases between. This CDR3 region has 16 residues. Germline-derived CDR1 and CDR2 are LGHNA and YSLEER. The CDR3, as DNA: TGCGCCAGCAGCCAAGATCCTAGGGGGACCTACAATGAGCAGTTCTTC. Protein: CASSQDPRGTYNEQFF.

The chain employs TRBV27 and TRBJ1-1; a possible D gene is TRBD1 (6 bases). The CDR3 covers 15 residues. Germline V gene lookup returns CDR1 MNHEY and CDR2 SMNVEV (reference sequence). V was trimmed by 7 bases and J by 1 base, leaving 16 bases between them. The CDR3 reads CASTSYGTQNTEAFF. CDR3 DNA sequence: TGTGCCAGCACCTCCTACGGGACACAGAACACTGAAGCTTTCTTT.

The chain links TRBV18 to TRBJ2-3; a weak D match, TRBD2 (7 bases). Deletions cut 8 bases from V and 1 base from J, with 13 bases between. CDR1 and CDR2 (germline): KGHSH, LQKENI. This CDR3 has 14 residues. The CDR3 DNA reads TGTGCCAGCACCCGGGGGGCCGGCACAGATACGCAGTATTTT. This encodes CASTRGAGTDTQYF. Using reference TRBV18 and TRBJ2-3 for the parts outside the CDR3, the full variable domain is NAGVMQNPRHLVRRRGQEARLRCSPMKGHSHVYWYRQLPEEGLKFMVYLQKENIIDESGMPKERFSAEFPKEGPSILRIQQVVRGDSAAYFCASTRGAGTDTQYFGPGTRLTVL.

The rearrangement joins TRBV18 to TRBJ1-1; D not resolved. Per the germline V gene, CDR1 is KGHSH and CDR2 is LQKENI. Trimming left V 3 bases short and J 4 bases short, with 15 bases between. The CDR3 is made up of 15 amino acids. Written as DNA, the CDR3 is TGTGCCAGCTCACCGACCGGGTTGGGCGGCACTGAAGCTTTCTTT. It translates to CASSPTGLGGTEAFF.

The chain has TRBV4-2 and TRBJ2-6, with a tentative D call TRBD2 (5 bases). V lost 4 bases and J 3 bases, leaving 10 bases between the germline ends. Germline loops: CDR1 LGHNA, CDR2 YNFKEQ. This CDR3 contains 15 residues. CDR3 in DNA: TGTGCCAGCAGCCGAGACCGGGATGGGGCCAACGTCCTGACTTTC. Its protein product is CASSRDRDGANVLTF.

The chain couples TRBV5-1 to TRBJ2-3; D is possibly TRBD1 (6 bases). The germline V and J ends were trimmed by 4 bases and 2 bases, with 11 bases remaining between them. Germline V gene lookup returns CDR1 SGHRS and CDR2 YFSETQ. The CDR3 is 14 residues long. CDR3: CASSLGQPTDTQYF. Here the CDR3 DNA reads TGCGCCAGCAGCCTTGGACAGCCCACAGATACGCAGTATTTT.

Here the CDR3 DNA reads TGCGCCAGCAGCGAGGGGGCCATGGGTGAAAAACTGTTTTTT. Amino acids: CASSEGAMGEKLFF. The chain is built from TRBV5-1 and TRBJ1-4, with 7 nucleotides matching TRBD1. V dropped 4 bases and J dropped 7; count of bases not matched to a gene: 7. The length of the CDR3 is 14 residues. Germline values: CDR1 SGHRS, CDR2 YFSETQ.

This sequence joins TRBV2 and TRBJ1-5, with D maybe TRBD1 (6 bases). V was pared by 1 base and J by 4 bases, with 11 bases between. The CDR3 sequence is 15 residues long. Germline CDR1 is SNHLY and CDR2 is FYNNEI. The CDR3 loop reads CASSEESTGNQPQHF. The CDR3 nucleotides are TGTGCCAGCAGTGAAGAAAGTACAGGGAATCAGCCCCAGCATTTT.

The chain is built from TRBV11-1 and TRBJ2-3; a weak D match, TRBD2 (5 bases). This CDR3 spans 11 amino acids. Germline V gene sequence: CDR1 SGHAT, CDR2 FQDESV (reference sequence). With 4 bases removed from V and 6 bases from J, the gap between germline ends came to 5 bases. The CDR3 DNA reads as TGTGCCAGCAGCTCGGGGGATACGCAGTATTTT. Its protein product is CASSSGDTQYF.

V gene TRBV7-8 combines with J gene TRBJ2-5; D is possibly TRBD2 (6 bases). Germline CDR1 is SGHVS and CDR2 is FQNEAQ. With 2 bases removed from V and 2 bases from J, the gap between germline ends came to 12 bases. This CDR3 spans 15 amino acids. CDR3 DNA: TGTGCCAGCAGCTTACGTGGGACTTATCAAGAGACCCAGTACTTC. This codes for CASSLRGTYQETQYF.

V usage is TRBV4-2 and J usage is TRBJ2-7; 7 nucleotides line up with TRBD2. In germline, CDR1 is LGHNA, CDR2 YNFKEQ. The V and J ends lost 0 bases and 7 bases, in that order; junction bases with no gene match: 18. CDR3 length: 18 amino acids. The CDR3 reads CASSQEGAGDRPGREQYF. The CDR3 DNA reads as TGTGCCAGCAGCCAAGAAGGTGCGGGAGATCGTCCGGGGCGGGAGCAGTACTTC.

The V gene is TRBV9, the J gene TRBJ1-2, with D perhaps TRBD1 (5 bases). In germline, CDR1 is SGDLS, CDR2 YYNGEE. CDR3 length: 13 amino acids. The V end was cut by 2 bases, the J end by 0 bases, with 5 bases between. CDR3 coding DNA: TGTGCCAGCAGCGTGGACACTAACTATGGCTACACCTTC. Its translation: CASSVDTNYGYTF. Drawing the rest from reference TRBV9 and TRBJ1-2, the complete variable domain is DSGVTQTPKHLITATGQRVTLRCSPRSGDLSVYWYQQSLDQGLQFLIQYYNGEERAKGNILERFSAQQFPDLHSELNLSSLELGDSALYFCASSVDTNYGYTFGSGTRLTVV.

The chain combines TRBV25-1 with TRBJ1-2; no definite D call. The V gene's germline CDR1 is MGHDK and CDR2 SYGVNS. Between the trimmed V and J ends, which lost 1 base and 0 bases, there was a span of 9 bases. The CDR3 sequence is 15 residues long. In DNA form, the CDR3 reads TGTGCCAGCAGTGAATGGGGTGAACCTAACTATGGCTACACCTTC. It is translated as CASSEWGEPNYGYTF.

The chain carries TRBV7-9 and TRBJ1-6, with D perhaps matching TRBD1 (6 bases). Germline loops: CDR1 SEHNR, CDR2 FQNEAQ (reference sequence). This CDR3 has 15 residues. V lost 3 bases, J lost 7 bases, and 13 bases lay in between. In DNA, the CDR3 is TGTGCCAGCAGCTTTGGGGGGCCGCGGAATTCACCCCTCCACTTT. Translating it yields CASSFGGPRNSPLHF.

CDR3 nucleotide sequence: TGTGCCAGCAGCTTATGGACAGGGAGCTCTGGGGCCAACGTCCTGACTTTC. Protein product: CASSLWTGSSGANVLTF. The rearrangement joins TRBV7-9 to TRBJ2-6; TRBD1 matches at 8 bases. V lost 2 bases, J lost 0 bases, and 3 bases stayed unmatched. The CDR3 is 17 residues long. Germline lookup yields CDR1 SEHNR and CDR2 FQNEAQ (reference sequence). The full variable domain, its missing parts supplied by reference TRBV7-9 and TRBJ2-6, is DTGVSQNPRHKITKRGQNVTFRCDPISEHNRLYWYRQTLGQGPEFLTYFQNEAQLEKSRLLSDRFSAERPKGSFSTLEIQRTEQGDSAMYLCASSLWTGSSGANVLTFGAGSRLTVL.

V and J are TRBV11-3 and TRBJ1-4; D may be TRBD1 (6 bases). Germline-derived CDR1 and CDR2 are SGHNT and YENEEA. This CDR3 contains 17 residues. V was cut by 4 bases and J by 0 bases, with 15 bases left in between. The CDR3 reads CASSSFGGSTTNEKLFF. As DNA, the CDR3 is TGTGCCAGCAGCTCCTTCGGGGGCAGCACAACTAATGAAAAACTGTTTTTT.

The chain is built from TRBV11-2 and TRBJ2-5, with 12 bases identical to TRBD2. Near its end, the DNA agrees better with TRBJ2-7, so the J call may be wrong. CDR3 length: 15 amino acids. CDR1 and CDR2 from the germline V gene are SGHAT and FQNNGV. The CDR3 sequence is CASSRATSGSHEQYF. CDR3 nucleotide sequence: TGTGCCAGCAGCCGAGCGACTAGCGGGAGCCACGAGCAGTACTTC.